Presented here are 30 T cell receptor beta chains from one specimen sequenced in a study of beta chain features in type 1 diabetes. Study conclusions and caveats: For Type 1 diabetes patients, all four CD4+ subsets carried TCRB CDR3s that were moderately but significantly shorter.

Their antigen targets remain unknown. The investigators reverse transcribed all of the isolated RNA, so they sequenced expressed TCRB transcripts. Only in-frame clones appear in the TCRdb table, and some are missing; sequencing was by immunoSEQ multiplex PCR. The sample yields under 150,000 clones, around 16% seen once. The specimen sequenced was central memory CD4+ T cells from blood. These receptor sequences come from a man younger than 35 with type 1 diabetes.

This clone was picked up a small number of times. V is TRBV5-6 and J is TRBJ2-6, with D perhaps TRBD1 (5 bases). CDR3 length equals 16 residues. From germline, CDR1 is SGHDT and CDR2 YYEEEE. Trimming removed 1 base at V and 0 bases at J, with 8 bases between. Written as DNA, the CDR3 is TGTGCCAGCAGCTTGCTGCAGGGCTCTGGGGCCAACGTCCTGACTTTC. It encodes CASSLLQGSGANVLTF.

The chain has TRBV6-5 and TRBJ2-7, with TRBD2 identical over 7 bases. The CDR3 consists of 15 residues. CDR1 and CDR2 from the germline V gene are MNHEY and SVGAGI. J lost 6 bases, V lost 2 bases, and 10 bases had no gene match. The CDR3 DNA reads TGTGCCAGCAGTTACGTGGGAGGGCAGATCGGCGAGCAGTACTTC. This codes for CASSYVGGQIGEQYF.

This rearrangement joins TRBV5-6 to TRBJ2-7, with 12 bases matching TRBD1. Germline-derived CDR1 and CDR2 are SGHDT and YYEEEE. CDR3 length: 16 residues. V shed 1 base and J 3 bases; nucleotides not matched to a gene: 5. CDR3 residues: CASSLHRDRGHYEQYF. The CDR3 DNA is TGTGCCAGCAGCTTGCACCGGGACAGGGGGCACTACGAGCAGTACTTC.

The table lists this clone with many counts. This chain uses TRBV28 with TRBJ2-7, with 8 bases aligning to TRBD1. The CDR3 is 14 amino acids. The V gene end was trimmed by 8 bases and the J gene end by 1 base; junction bases not matched to a gene: 7. Germline values: CDR1 MDHEN, CDR2 SYDVKM. The CDR3 protein is CASQRDRLSYEQYF. CDR3 DNA sequence: TGTGCCAGCCAACGGGACAGGTTATCCTACGAGCAGTACTTC. The complete variable domain, with remaining parts taken from reference TRBV28 and TRBJ2-7, reads DVKVTQSSRYLVKRTGEKVFLECVQDMDHENMFWYRQDPGLGLRLIYFSYDVKMKEKGDIPEGYSVSREKKERFSLILESASTNQTSMYLCASQRDRLSYEQYFGPGTRLTVT.

This clone was seen more than once but under ten times. The rearrangement uses TRBV7-2 and TRBJ2-7; TRBD2 matches at 9 bases. The CDR3 loop spans 16 amino acids. The ends lost 1 base at V and 0 bases at J; junction bases unmatched: 4. Germline values: CDR1 SGHTA, CDR2 FQGNSA. Here the CDR3 reads CASSLGAGGFSYEQYF. The DNA of the CDR3 is TGTGCCAGCAGCTTAGGGGCGGGAGGGTTCTCCTACGAGCAGTACTTC.

V usage is TRBV27 and J usage is TRBJ2-3; D call uncertain. CDR1 and CDR2 (germline): MNHEY, SMNVEV (reference sequence). Trimming removed 6 bases at V and 6 bases at J, with 13 bases between. The CDR3 totals 13 residues. In DNA, the CDR3 is TGTGCCAGCAGCTCCCGGATTGGGGATACGCAGTATTTT. Amino acids: CASSSRIGDTQYF.

This clone was detected a few times. The chain combines TRBV19 with TRBJ1-6; no clear D. The germline gives CDR1 LNHDA, CDR2 SQIVND (reference sequence). V lost 3 bases and J lost 6, with 12 bases in between. The length of the CDR3 is 15 residues. Written as DNA, the CDR3 is TGTGCCAGTAGTATGATTACTACCGGTAATTCACCCCTCCACTTT. Protein: CASSMITTGNSPLHF.

This clone was observed a handful of times. V is TRBV30 and J is TRBJ2-3, with D tentatively TRBD2 (5 bases). Germline V CDR1 and CDR2: GTSNPN, SVGIG (reference sequence). V shed 3 bases and J shed 8 bases, with 12 bases lying between them. CDR3 length equals 12 residues. The CDR3 nucleotides are TGTGCCTGGAGCCCAGGCGGAGGTACGCAGTATTTT. Its protein product is CAWSPGGGTQYF.

This clone has only a few counts. The chain recombines TRBV10-1 with TRBJ1-2; TRBD1 matches at 7 bases. The junction had 3 bases not matched to a gene; V was cut back by 0 bases and J by 8 bases. This CDR3 spans 13 amino acids. Germline CDR1 and CDR2: WNHNN and SYGVQD (reference sequence). CDR3: CASSESGGIGYTF. CDR3 sequence (DNA): TGCGCCAGCAGTGAGTCAGGGGGCATCGGCTACACCTTC.

The chain links TRBV6-6 to TRBJ1-2; maybe TRBD1 (6 bases). Germline CDR1 is MNHNY and CDR2 is SVGAGI (reference sequence). This CDR3 is 15 amino acids long. The V gene lost 4 bases and the J gene lost 1 base, with 13 bases spanning the gap. As DNA, the CDR3 is TGTGCCAGCAGTTCCCCAGCAGGGGATAACTATGGCTACACCTTC. Translating it yields CASSSPAGDNYGYTF.

V is TRBV28 and J is TRBJ1-2, with a possible D match to TRBD1 (5 bases). CDR1 and CDR2 (germline): MDHEN, SYDVKM. The CDR3 is made up of 15 amino acids. V lost 7 bases and J 4 bases, leaving 19 bases between the germline ends. CDR3 in amino acids: CASTQTGADSYGYTF. The CDR3 DNA reads as TGTGCCAGCACCCAAACTGGGGCTGACAGCTATGGCTACACCTTC.

The chain is built from TRBV18 and TRBJ1-5, with D unclear. Looked up from germline, CDR1 is KGHSH and CDR2 is LQKENI. The CDR3 extends over 14 amino acids. The ends were cut back, 3 bases at V and 5 bases at J, with 11 bases in the middle. CDR3 sequence reads: CASSPDGGDQPQHF. CDR3 in DNA: TGTGCCAGCTCACCGGACGGTGGCGATCAGCCCCAGCATTTT.

The sample holds a few counts of this clone. At one of its ends the junction is not consistent with the germline gene, which may arise from a read error. The chain employs TRBV7-7 and TRBJ2-3; no clear D. The germline V gene encodes CDR1 SSHAT and CDR2 FNYEAQ (reference sequence). The CDR3 runs to 12 residues. The CDR3 bases are TGTGCTAGCAGCCAGCAAGGAGATACGCAGTATTTT. It yields the protein CASSQQGDTQYF.

This rearrangement joins TRBV5-1 to TRBJ2-3, with a tentative D call TRBD1 (6 bases). Germline assignment: CDR1 SGHRS and CDR2 YFSETQ. V lost 2 bases, J lost 0 bases, and 16 bases lay in between. This CDR3 is 17 amino acids long. Here the CDR3 reads CASSFQGQTTSTDTQYF. Written as DNA, the CDR3 is TGCGCCAGCAGCTTCCAAGGACAGACCACTAGCACAGATACGCAGTATTTT.

This clone was observed a handful of times. The chain combines TRBV19 with TRBJ1-5, with D possibly TRBD1 on 5 matching bases. The CDR3 length is 15 residues. The V and J ends lost 1 base and 7 bases respectively, with 14 bases between them. The germline V gene encodes CDR1 LNHDA and CDR2 SQIVND (reference sequence). The DNA of the CDR3 is TGTGCCAGTAGTATAGTGGGGCAGGGCGGACAGCCCCAGCATTTT. Encoded protein: CASSIVGQGGQPQHF.

This clone was counted once. V is TRBV30 and J is TRBJ1-3, with D tentatively TRBD1 (6 bases). The CDR3 has 15 residues. Germline values: CDR1 GTSNPN, CDR2 SVGIG (reference sequence). Trimming took 2 bases from V and 2 from J, leaving 13 bases between them. As DNA, the CDR3 is TGTGCCTGGAGTTTCTTGGACAGCCCTGGAAACACCATATATTTT. Encoded protein: CAWSFLDSPGNTIYF.

The CDR3 reads CASSELAPQETQYF. The CDR3 bases are TGTGCCAGCAGTGAGCTGGCGCCCCAAGAGACCCAGTACTTC. This chain connects TRBV2 to TRBJ2-5, with no clear D. Looked up from germline, CDR1 is SNHLY and CDR2 is FYNNEI. V lost 3 bases to trimming and J lost 1 base, with 9 bases between them. The CDR3 totals 14 residues.

The sample holds a few counts of this clone. The genes are TRBV29-1 and TRBJ2-7; possible D gene TRBD1, 6 bases. V gave up 4 bases and J gave up 3 bases, with 16 bases separating them. Looked up from germline, CDR1 is SQVTM and CDR2 is ANQGSEA. The CDR3 has 14 residues. CDR3 bases: TGCAGCGTTGGGGGCACAGGGATACTCTACGAGCAGTACTTC. Residues: CSVGGTGILYEQYF.

This clone was found many times. The rearrangement joins TRBV15 to TRBJ2-1; 14 positions match TRBD2. This CDR3 has 15 residues. V trimming: 5 bases; J trimming: 7 bases; junction bases outside the gene matches: 4. The germline CDR1 and CDR2 sequences are LNHNV and YYDKDF (reference sequence). CDR3 sequence: CATSVRTSGRNEQFF. In nucleotides, the CDR3 is TGTGCCACCAGCGTTCGGACTAGCGGGAGGAATGAGCAGTTCTTC.

This clone turned up a few times. The chain uses TRBV5-8 and TRBJ2-3; D not certain. This CDR3 region has 16 residues. CDR1 is SGHTS, CDR2 YDEGEE, per germline. V was shortened by 0 bases and J by 4 bases, with 15 bases between the two germline ends. The CDR3 reads CASSLGFGREADTQYF. The DNA for the CDR3 is TGTGCCAGCAGCTTGGGGTTTGGGCGAGAGGCAGATACGCAGTATTTT.

This clone has more than one count but fewer than ten. The rearrangement joins TRBV7-8 to TRBJ1-1; 7 bases map to TRBD1. Germline trimming cut 3 bases from V and 3 bases from J; bases unmatched to any gene: 10. Germline V gene data show CDR1 as SGHVS and CDR2 as FQNEAQ. This CDR3 region has 16 residues. DNA for the CDR3: TGTGCCAGCAGCTTTTATAGGGACAGAGAAGACACTGAAGCTTTCTTT. This codes for CASSFYRDREDTEAFF. The full variable domain, rest sourced from reference TRBV7-8 and TRBJ1-1, is GAGVSQSPRYKVAKRGQDVALRCDPISGHVSLFWYQQALGQGPEFLTYFQNEAQLDKSGLPSDRFFAERPEGSVSTLKIQRTQQEDSAVYLCASSFYRDREDTEAFFGQGTRLTVV.

This clone was detected only a few times. This rearrangement joins TRBV11-2 to TRBJ1-2; no clear D gene. V was shortened by 0 bases and J by 6 bases, with 5 bases between the two germline ends. The CDR3 spans 12 residues. Germline V CDR1 and CDR2: SGHAT, FQNNGV. In DNA, the CDR3 is TGTGCCAGCAGCTTAGAGGGTGATGGCTACACCTTC. It is translated as CASSLEGDGYTF.

The table lists this clone with a few counts. The chain employs TRBV25-1 and TRBJ1-2; 8 bases fit TRBD1. The CDR3 is 12 residues long. J was trimmed by 6 bases and V by 6 bases; bases with no gene match: 3. CDR1 is MGHDK, CDR2 SYGVNS, per germline. The CDR3 DNA reads as TGTGCCAGCAGCCTGACAGGGGATGGCTACACCTTC. As protein: CASSLTGDGYTF.

This clone showed up just a few times. The chain joins TRBV4-2 to TRBJ1-6, with D perhaps matching TRBD1 (6 bases). V dropped 4 bases and J dropped 9 bases, with 16 bases sitting between them. CDR1 and CDR2 (germline): LGHNA, YNFKEQ. This CDR3 is 15 amino acids long. Written as DNA, the CDR3 is TGTGCCAGCAGCCGGTCCCACGGACAGAGTTCACCCCTCCACTTT. This encodes CASSRSHGQSSPLHF.

As regards this clone: The same CDR3 is also encoded by other DNA sequences in this sample. The CDR3 nucleotides are TGTGCCAGCAGTTACAGGGGAGAACAGCCCCAGCATTTT. It yields the protein CASSYRGEQPQHF. This chain joins TRBV7-2 and TRBJ1-5, with 7 bases that match TRBD1. Trimming removed 6 bases from V and 7 bases from J; junction bases left unmatched: 6. The CDR3 is 13 residues long. Germline lookup yields CDR1 SGHTA and CDR2 FQGNSA.

In this sample, this clone turned up a few times. The rearrangement joins TRBV7-2 to TRBJ2-7; D call uncertain. V lost 2 bases and J 4 bases, leaving 9 bases between the germline ends. The germline gives CDR1 SGHTA, CDR2 FQGNSA. This CDR3 comprises 13 residues. In nucleotides, the CDR3 is TGTGCCAGCAGCTTATGGGCTCGGTACGAGCAGTACTTC. Translating gives CASSLWARYEQYF.

The V call is TRBV9, the J call TRBJ2-5, with D possibly matching TRBD2 (6 bases). Germline CDR1 reads SGDLS; CDR2 reads YYNGEE. This CDR3 contains 17 residues. Trimming cost V 0 bases and J 5 bases, with 20 bases left between them. CDR3 sequence (DNA): TGTGCCAGCAGCGTAGCTACGAGACTCGGGGGTGGGGAGACCCAGTACTTC. Translated, it gives CASSVATRLGGGETQYF.

The table lists this clone with a few counts. V and J are TRBV7-3 and TRBJ2-3; 10 positions agree with TRBD2. Germline V lookup: CDR1 SGHTA, CDR2 FQGTGA. The CDR3 sequence is 17 residues long. V was pared by 4 bases and J by 6 bases, with 13 bases of the junction left unmatched. The DNA of the CDR3 is TGTGCCAGCAGCTCCCGACCTAGCGGGGGATGGTCGGATACGCAGTATTTT. As protein: CASSSRPSGGWSDTQYF.

This sequence joins TRBV14 and TRBJ2-5; TRBD1 or TRBD2 may be the D gene (5 bases each). The CDR3 contains 16 residues. V lost 6 bases, J lost 0 bases, and 17 bases lay in between. Germline V gene sequence: CDR1 SGHDN, CDR2 FVKESK. CDR3 amino acids: CASRRVTGGYQETQYF. The CDR3 DNA reads TGTGCCAGCAGGAGGGTAACTGGGGGTTACCAAGAGACCCAGTACTTC. The full variable domain, its missing parts supplied by reference TRBV14 and TRBJ2-5, is EAGVTQFPSHSVIEKGQTVTLRCDPISGHDNLYWYRRVMGKEIKFLLHFVKESKQDESGMPNNRFLAERTGGTYSTLKVQPAELEDSGVYFCASRRVTGGYQETQYFGPGTRLLVL.

Only a few counts were recorded for this clone. The V gene is TRBV28, the J gene TRBJ2-1, with TRBD1 matching 10 bases. The CDR3 totals 18 residues. Looked up from germline, CDR1 is MDHEN and CDR2 is SYDVKM. After removal of 5 bases from V and 6 bases from J, the junction contained 16 bases not matched to a gene. Here the CDR3 DNA reads TGTGCCAGCAGTCCGGGACAGGGGAAATGGGTGCGGATCAATGAGCAGTTCTTC. Its translation is CASSPGQGKWVRINEQFF.